This T cell receptor beta chain was observed in a study of blood T cell repertoires in COVID-19. Study-level background: Samples came from the United States, Italy and Spain, spanning acute and convalescent COVID-19.

As processed by the authors: For nucleated cells, counts were estimated from reference gene primer amplification. Generated by immunoSEQ multiplex PCR, the TCRdb table keeps only in-frame clones and is missing some. V, J and clone size reflect that table, while D and trimming were determined from the DNA. The profile shows some 62,000 clones, about 80% of them singletons. The sequencing input was peripheral blood. This clonotype originated in a man aged 60-69 years with COVID-19, enrolled during active disease.

In nucleotides, the CDR3 is TGTGCCAGCAGCGGCGGGACTCCTTCGGTCTACGAGCAGTACTTC. Residues: CASSGGTPSVYEQYF. The chain employs TRBV5-4 and TRBJ2-7, with a possible D match to TRBD2 (6 bases). The CDR3 runs 15 residues. Trimming shortened V by 4 bases and J by 3 bases, and 17 bases separated the two germline ends. Germline CDR1 is SGHNT and CDR2 is YYREEE (reference sequence).